The present entry profiles one TCR beta chain with its context. The antigen remains undetermined. The record originates from a study of beta chain features in type 1 diabetes. Study-level findings and limits: TCRB CDR3s were moderately but significantly shorter in Type 1 diabetes patients in all four CD4+ subsets.

Each population that was sorted was more than 98% pure. The isolated RNA, all of it, was reverse transcribed, so expressed TCRB transcripts were what got sequenced. The repertoire was sequenced with immunoSEQ multiplex PCR; TCRdb's copy has only in-frame clones and lacks some. The table has approximately 250,000 clones, around 24% seen once. V lost 3 bases, J lost 4 bases, and 5 bases stayed unmatched. The CDR3 consists of 14 residues. Germline V gives CDR1 LNHNV, CDR2 YYDKDF (reference sequence). The chain employs TRBV15 and TRBJ2-5; 7 bases map to TRBD2. This clonotype was obtained from a young woman with type 1 diabetes. The sequenced sample was naive CD4+ T cells from blood. The CDR3 is CATSSQLASETQYF. The CDR3 nucleotides are TGTGCCACCAGCAGCCAACTAGCGTCAGAGACCCAGTACTTC.